One sample yielded the 18 T cell receptor beta chains listed below, sequenced in a study of T cell responses to AZD1222 COVID-19 vaccine. Sequenced by immunoSEQ multiplex PCR; TCRdb stores in-frame clones only, minus some. Among 85,000 to 100,000 clones listed, 65% to 90% were seen once. This material consisted of peripheral blood, taken on day 0 of AZD1222 vaccination. These receptors originate from an adult in good health.

V is TRBV5-1 and J is TRBJ2-7, with 7 positions matching TRBD2. CDR1 and CDR2 from the germline V gene are SGHRS and YFSETQ. V lost 4 bases to trimming and J lost 5 bases; unmatched junction nucleotides: 15. This CDR3 region has 16 residues. Here the CDR3 DNA reads TGCGCCAGCAGCCGTACCGAAAGGACTAGACGTCACGAGCAGTACTTC. Residues: CASSRTERTRRHEQYF.

V gene TRBV7-9 combines with J gene TRBJ2-5; D not certain. Germline V CDR1 and CDR2: SEHNR, FQNEAQ (reference sequence). V lost 5 bases, J lost 1 base, and 20 bases lay in between. CDR3 length: 17 amino acids. The CDR3 region is CASSLLRSGQLQETQYF. The CDR3 region has the DNA TGTGCCAGCAGCCTTCTCCGGTCCGGGCAGCTCCAAGAGACCCAGTACTTC.

This clone showed up just once. The chain links TRBV5-1 to TRBJ1-2, with D maybe TRBD1 (6 bases). Trimming shortened V by 1 base and J by 6 bases, and 7 bases separated the two germline ends. The CDR3 covers 12 residues. The germline V gene has CDR1 SGHRS and CDR2 YFSETQ. CDR3 in amino acids: CASSLYRDGYTF. In DNA form, the CDR3 reads TGCGCCAGCAGCTTGTACAGGGATGGCTACACCTTC.

The rearrangement uses TRBV11-1 and TRBJ2-2, with 10 bases identical to TRBD1. Unmatched junction bases numbered 6, after V lost 8 bases and J lost 3 bases. Germline lookup yields CDR1 SGHAT and CDR2 FQDESV (reference sequence). The CDR3 consists of 15 residues. The CDR3 loop reads CASSGQGGYTGELFF. Written as DNA, the CDR3 is TGTGCCAGCTCCGGACAGGGGGGATACACCGGGGAGCTGTTTTTT.

This clone was picked up one time. The J gene is TRBJ1-2, the V gene TRBV30; no clear D gene. V gave up 3 bases and J gave up 5 bases, with 13 bases separating them. The germline V gene has CDR1 GTSNPN and CDR2 SVGIG (reference sequence). This CDR3 is 13 amino acids long. CDR3 DNA sequence: TGTGCCTGGAGAAGCCAAACGATTTATGGCTACACCTTC. It is translated as CAWRSQTIYGYTF.

This chain connects TRBV19 to TRBJ1-1; TRBD1 agrees at 10 bases. The CDR3 totals 13 residues. Per the germline V gene, CDR1 is LNHDA and CDR2 is SQIVND (reference sequence). Trimming took 4 bases from V and 6 from J; bases not matched to a gene: 2. This chain's CDR3 is CASSRGQGSEAFF. The CDR3 nucleotides are TGTGCCAGTAGTAGGGGACAGGGGTCTGAAGCTTTCTTT.

The V and J genes are TRBV18 and TRBJ2-7; possible D gene TRBD1, 5 bases. The germline gives CDR1 KGHSH, CDR2 LQKENI. V shed 4 bases and J shed 1 base, with 14 bases lying between them. The CDR3 sequence is 15 residues long. CDR3 protein: CASSRGTDESYEQYF. The DNA for the CDR3 is TGTGCCAGCTCACGGGGCACGGATGAGTCCTACGAGCAGTACTTC.

This sequence joins TRBV5-1 and TRBJ2-7; possibly TRBD1 for D (5 bases). There are 14 residues in the CDR3. Per germline, CDR1 SGHRS and CDR2 YFSETQ. V was pared by 0 bases and J by 4 bases, with 11 bases between. The chain's CDR3 is CASSLEGEGYEQYF. The CDR3 bases are TGCGCCAGCAGCTTGGAAGGGGAAGGTTACGAGCAGTACTTC. The full variable domain, completed using reference TRBV5-1 and TRBJ2-7, is KAGVTQTPRYLIKTRGQQVTLSCSPISGHRSVSWYQQTPGQGLQFLFEYFSETQRNKGNFPGRFSGRQFSNSRSEMNVSTLELGDSALYLCASSLEGEGYEQYFGPGTRLTVT.

The chain is built from TRBV3-1 (or the pseudogene TRBV3-2) and TRBJ1-2; D unclear. Trimming left V 0 bases short and J 7 bases short, with 9 bases between. CDR3 length: 13 amino acids. Germline V CDR1 and CDR2: LGHDT, YNNKEL (reference sequence). Written as DNA, the CDR3 is TGTGCCAGCAGCCAAGAGGAGGGTATTGGCTACACCTTC. Residues: CASSQEEGIGYTF.

The CDR3: CASSLDSGAYNEQFF. CDR3 bases: TGTGCCAGCAGCTTGGATAGCGGGGCCTACAATGAGCAGTTCTTC. The chain carries TRBV5-8 and TRBJ2-1, with TRBD2 matching 8 bases. CDR1 SGHTS and CDR2 YDEGEE come from the germline V gene. The CDR3 runs to 15 residues. J lost 2 bases, V lost 0 bases, and 1 base had no gene match.

V is TRBV18 and J is TRBJ1-2, with D possibly TRBD1 on 6 matching bases. V lost 3 bases and J lost 5, with 16 bases in between. The germline CDR1 and CDR2 sequences are KGHSH and LQKENI. CDR3 length: 15 amino acids. The CDR3 coding sequence is TGTGCCAGCTCACCCTCGGGGGGCGCAGGATATGGCTACACCTTC. Amino acids: CASSPSGGAGYGYTF.

The chain couples TRBV19 to TRBJ1-5, with 7 bases aligning to TRBD1. V shed 5 bases, J shed 1 base, and the junction held 8 bases outside the gene matches. The CDR3 is 16 residues long. Germline V CDR1 and CDR2: LNHDA, SQIVND (reference sequence). The CDR3 sequence: CASSQRQGASNQPQHF. CDR3 DNA: TGTGCCAGTAGTCAACGACAGGGAGCGAGCAATCAGCCCCAGCATTTT.

This chain uses TRBV2 with TRBJ1-4; 7 bases agree with TRBD1. Germline V lookup: CDR1 SNHLY, CDR2 FYNNEI. This CDR3 comprises 15 residues. V dropped 6 bases and J dropped 1; count of bases not matched to a gene: 5. Here the CDR3 DNA reads TGTGCCAGCAGGCGACAGGGTGGAACTAATGAAAAACTGTTTTTT. Its protein is CASRRQGGTNEKLFF.

The chain carries TRBV27 and TRBJ1-1; D is perhaps TRBD1 (5 bases). Trimming stripped 2 bases from V and 7 bases from J, with 11 bases between. This CDR3 spans 13 amino acids. Germline V gene sequence: CDR1 MNHEY, CDR2 SMNVEV (reference sequence). The CDR3 spells CASSLIGEGEAFF. CDR3 nucleotide sequence: TGTGCCAGCAGTTTAATAGGGGAGGGTGAAGCTTTCTTT.

The rearrangement links TRBV29-1 to TRBJ1-3; D is ambiguous. Germline V gene lookup returns CDR1 SQVTM and CDR2 ANQGSEA. CDR3 length: 11 amino acids. Trimming stripped 3 bases from V and 3 bases from J, with 3 bases between. The CDR3 coding sequence is TGCAGCGTTGAGGGTGGAAACACCATATATTTT. Its translation: CSVEGGNTIYF.

V and J are TRBV7-9 and TRBJ1-4, with unresolved D. This CDR3 has 14 amino acids. The ends were cut back, 1 base at V and 3 bases at J, with 6 bases in the middle. Germline CDR1 and CDR2: SEHNR and FQNEAQ (reference sequence). The CDR3 sequence: CASSLGGANEKLFF. The CDR3 nucleotides are TGTGCCAGCAGCTTAGGGGGAGCTAATGAAAAACTGTTTTTT.

This chain's CDR3 is CASSPGQGGTGNTIYF. CDR3 coding DNA: TGCGCCAGCAGCCCGGGACAGGGAGGGACTGGAAACACCATATATTTT. The chain carries TRBV5-1 and TRBJ1-3; TRBD1 aligns across 9 bases. Germline V CDR1 and CDR2: SGHRS, YFSETQ. Germline trimming cut 4 bases from V and 2 bases from J; bases unmatched to any gene: 7. This CDR3 is 16 amino acids long.

The chain has TRBV20-1 and TRBJ1-1; D is ambiguous. The V end was cut by 5 bases, the J end by 3 bases, with 7 bases between. The CDR3 totals 11 residues. Germline V lookup: CDR1 DFQATT, CDR2 SNEGSKA (reference sequence). The CDR3 sequence: CSAFLHTEAFF. DNA for the CDR3: TGCAGTGCTTTCCTTCACACTGAAGCTTTCTTT.